Listed here are 23 T cell receptor beta chains from one sample, sequenced in a study of patients and donors after allogeneic stem cell transplantation. TCRdb re-called the RT-PCR reads through MiXCR, storing one row per CDR3 protein. In the table there are some 960,000 distinct CDR3 sequences, about 20% of which are singletons. The sequenced material came from blood, either unsorted or a sorted T cell fraction (not recorded which). The receptors come from a human donor who was either an allogeneic HSCT recipient or a stem cell or donor lymphocyte infusion donor (not recorded which). It is not recorded whose cells these are; they may come from a transplant donor.

This clonotype appeared a few times. The CDR3 is CASSASQGTEAFF. The CDR3 coding sequence is TGTGCCAGCAGTGCCTCACAGGGGACTGAAGCTTTCTTT. The rearrangement links TRBV12-3 or TRBV12-4 to TRBJ1-1; TRBD1 matches 7 bases. The CDR3 has 13 amino acids. The junction had 5 bases not matched to a gene; V was cut back by 5 bases and J by 5 bases.

The rearrangement links TRBV7-8 to TRBJ2-5, with D possibly matching TRBD1 (5 bases). V lost 5 bases to trimming and J lost 4 bases, with 14 bases between them. Germline values: CDR1 SGHVS, CDR2 FQNEAQ. This CDR3 comprises 14 residues. The CDR3 DNA reads TGTGCCAGCAGCCAGCGACAGAACAGAGAGACCCAGTACTTC. Residues: CASSQRQNRETQYF.

The chain couples TRBV24-1 to TRBJ2-5; TRBD2 agrees at 13 bases. Germline V gene sequence: CDR1 KGHDR, CDR2 SFDVKD. The ends lost 2 bases at V and 3 bases at J; junction bases unmatched: 5. The CDR3 consists of 17 residues. Written as DNA, the CDR3 is TGTGCCACCAGTGATTGGGGACTAGCGGGGTCCGAAGAGACCCAGTACTTC. This sequence encodes CATSDWGLAGSEETQYF.

The chain recombines TRBV15 with TRBJ2-5; tentative D call: TRBD2 (6 bases). Germline-derived CDR1 and CDR2 are LNHNV and YYDKDF (reference sequence). V was shortened by 6 bases and J by 7 bases, with 18 bases between the two germline ends. The CDR3 extends over 14 amino acids. For the CDR3, the DNA is TGTGCCACCAGTCGGGAAGGGACTTACGGGACCCAGTACTTC. This translates into CATSREGTYGTQYF.

The rearrangement links TRBV19 to TRBJ2-1, with a weak D call TRBD1 (5 bases). The germline V and J ends were trimmed by 6 bases and 9 bases, with 15 bases remaining between them. The CDR3 sequence is 13 residues long. From germline, CDR1 is LNHDA and CDR2 SQIVND (reference sequence). CDR3 DNA sequence: TGTGCCAGTAGCCAAACTTGGGGCGGTGAGCAGTTCTTC. Its translation: CASSQTWGGEQFF.

Only a few counts were recorded for this clonotype. The rearrangement links TRBV24-1 to TRBJ1-5; the D gene is possibly TRBD1 (6 bases). This CDR3 region has 13 residues. Germline CDR1 and CDR2: KGHDR and SFDVKD. The germline V and J ends were trimmed by 7 bases and 6 bases, with 12 bases remaining between them. The CDR3 reads CATSHGGGQPQHF. The CDR3 bases are TGTGCCACCAGCCACGGGGGCGGTCAGCCCCAGCATTTT.

This chain connects TRBV5-1 to TRBJ1-1, with 11 bases fitting TRBD1. After removal of 3 bases from V and 7 bases from J, the junction contained 8 bases not matched to a gene. Germline values: CDR1 SGHRS, CDR2 YFSETQ. The CDR3 totals 15 residues. The CDR3 protein is CASSWTGGEVDEAFF. DNA of the CDR3: TGCGCCAGCAGCTGGACAGGGGGCGAGGTCGATGAAGCTTTCTTT.

Only a few counts were recorded for this clonotype. CDR3 sequence reads: CSARTDTYGYTF. The CDR3 DNA follows: TGCAGTGCACGGACAGATACATATGGCTACACCTTC. This rearrangement joins TRBV20-1 to TRBJ1-2; D may be TRBD1 (6 bases). CDR1 DFQATT and CDR2 SNEGSKA come from the germline V gene (reference sequence). The CDR3 contains 12 residues. Deletions cut 6 bases from V and 5 bases from J, with 13 bases between.

This clonotype occurred many times. This chain joins TRBV24-1 and TRBJ2-1; D uncertain. The CDR3 covers 14 residues. V lost 7 bases and J lost 3, with 12 bases in between. Germline values: CDR1 KGHDR, CDR2 SFDVKD. The CDR3 spells CATSQRQIYNEQFF. The CDR3 region has the DNA TGTGCCACCAGCCAAAGGCAGATCTACAATGAGCAGTTCTTC.

This clonotype was counted only a few times. The chain combines TRBV2 with TRBJ2-1; maybe TRBD1 (5 bases). CDR3 length: 11 amino acids. The V end was cut by 7 bases, the J end by 9 bases, with 10 bases between. Germline V CDR1 and CDR2: SNHLY, FYNNEI. CDR3 protein: CASTQGVEQFF. DNA of the CDR3: TGTGCCAGCACCCAAGGGGTTGAGCAGTTCTTC.

This clonotype was detected only a few times. At one of its ends the junction is not consistent with the germline gene, which may arise from a read error. This chain uses TRBV15 with TRBJ2-3, with D perhaps TRBD1 or TRBD2 (5 bases each). Germline CDR1 is LNHNV and CDR2 is YYDKDF (reference sequence). This CDR3 contains 13 residues. CDR3 in DNA: TGTGCCACCAGCAGATTGGGACGGGGACCTATCATTTTT. Translating gives CATSRLGRGPIIF.

This clonotype was detected only a few times. The J gene is TRBJ2-5, the V gene TRBV4-1; 12 bases line up with TRBD2. The CDR3 loop spans 16 amino acids. Germline CDR1 reads MGHRA; CDR2 reads YSYEKL. Germline trimming cut 0 bases from V and 5 bases from J; bases unmatched to any gene: 4. For the CDR3, the DNA is TGCGCCAGCAGCCAAGAGTCAACTAGCGGGGGGGAGACCCAGTACTTC. This translates into CASSQESTSGGETQYF.

A few counts support this clonotype. The chain employs TRBV9 and TRBJ2-7; D remains ambiguous. Germline V CDR1 and CDR2: SGDLS, YYNGEE. V lost 3 bases and J 7 bases, leaving 14 bases between the germline ends. The CDR3 runs 13 residues. CDR3: CASSAGPSAEQYF. DNA for the CDR3: TGTGCCAGCAGCGCTGGCCCCAGCGCGGAGCAGTACTTC.

This clonotype was detected only a few times. V gene TRBV30 combines with J gene TRBJ2-1, with D perhaps matching TRBD1 (5 bases). CDR1 is GTSNPN, CDR2 SVGIG, per germline (reference sequence). This CDR3 comprises 14 residues. The V end lost 3 bases, the J end lost 5 bases, and 14 bases lay between the germline ends. In DNA, the CDR3 is TGTGCCTGGAGCGGACAACTTGGAAACAATGAGCAGTTCTTC. This codes for CAWSGQLGNNEQFF.

V and J are TRBV20-1 and TRBJ2-7; D is undetermined. The CDR3 has 15 amino acids. Germline lookup yields CDR1 DFQATT and CDR2 SNEGSKA (reference sequence). The V gene lost 7 bases and the J gene lost 3 bases, with 22 bases spanning the gap. The CDR3 protein is CSVPSRGRRYYEQYF. The CDR3 DNA reads TGCAGTGTCCCGAGCCGTGGCAGACGATACTACGAGCAGTACTTC.

This clonotype has just a few counts. The chain employs TRBV4-2 and TRBJ2-7; no firm D call. The germline V gene encodes CDR1 LGHNA and CDR2 YNFKEQ. The CDR3 extends over 13 amino acids. V lost 0 bases and J 3 bases, leaving 6 bases between the germline ends. CDR3 nucleotides: TGTGCCAGCAGCCAAGATGACCTCTACGAGCAGTACTTC. It translates to CASSQDDLYEQYF.

This clonotype occurred a few times. This chain uses TRBV3-1 with TRBJ2-7; no firm D call. The CDR3 has 12 residues. Germline V gene sequence: CDR1 LGHDT, CDR2 YNNKEL (reference sequence). With 1 base removed from V and 10 bases from J, the gap between germline ends came to 11 bases. In DNA form, the CDR3 reads TGTGCCAGCAGCCAAGGAGAGAGATTACAGTACTTC. Protein: CASSQGERLQYF.

This clonotype was detected a few times. The genes are TRBV6-1 and TRBJ1-1, with 9 positions matching TRBD1. V dropped 7 bases and J dropped 10; count of bases not matched to a gene: 7. Germline CDR1 reads MNHNS; CDR2 reads SASEGT. The CDR3 length is 12 residues. CDR3 protein: CASISTGGRAFF. The CDR3 DNA reads as TGTGCCAGCATTAGTACAGGGGGCAGAGCTTTCTTT.

This clonotype was counted at least ten times. The chain carries TRBV12-3 or TRBV12-4 and TRBJ2-7; D unclear. Deletions cut 6 bases from V and 3 bases from J, with 12 bases between. The CDR3 covers 13 residues. CDR3 bases: TGTGCCAGCAGCCAATCAACCAGCTACGAGCAGTACTTC. It codes for CASSQSTSYEQYF.

The chain employs TRBV5-6 and TRBJ2-5; D possibly corresponds to TRBD1 (6 bases). V was clipped by 4 bases and J by 0 bases, with 19 bases between them. Germline V CDR1 and CDR2: SGHDT, YYEEEE. The CDR3 extends over 17 amino acids. The CDR3 nucleotides are TGTGCCAGCAGCGTGAGATTGGGGCGGACAGACCAAGAGACCCAGTACTTC. This encodes CASSVRLGRTDQETQYF.

This clonotype was recorded many times. V is TRBV29-1 and J is TRBJ2-1; tentatively, D is TRBD2 (5 bases). CDR3 length: 18 amino acids. Per the germline V gene, CDR1 is SQVTM and CDR2 is ANQGSEA. Trimming cost V 4 bases and J 0 bases, with 22 bases left between them. The CDR3 sequence: CSVASPGLGGSSYNEQFF. The DNA of the CDR3 is TGCAGCGTTGCGTCGCCGGGATTGGGTGGGAGCTCCTACAATGAGCAGTTCTTC.

This clonotype was seen more than once but under ten times. This CDR3 reads CASSQVNPGPQNEQYF. The CDR3 nucleotides are TGCGCCAGCAGCCAAGTCAATCCGGGTCCTCAAAACGAGCAGTACTTC. J is TRBJ2-7 and V is TRBV4-1; D gene ambiguous. The CDR3 covers 16 residues. Germline V gene sequence: CDR1 MGHRA, CDR2 YSYEKL. Trimming cost V 1 base and J 5 bases, with 18 bases left between them.

The V gene is TRBV24-1, the J gene TRBJ2-1, with D possibly being TRBD1 or TRBD2 (5 bases each). Trimming cost V 4 bases and J 5 bases, with 17 bases left between them. The CDR3 has 16 amino acids. Germline V gene lookup returns CDR1 KGHDR and CDR2 SFDVKD. DNA of the CDR3: TGTGCCACCAGTGACCTGTTTGGGACCGCCAACAATGAGCAGTTCTTC. It is translated as CATSDLFGTANNEQFF.